The text below deals with one TCR beta chain. The antigen is unknown. CD4+ T cells from unexposed donors were obtained before the COVID-19 pandemic (2011-2018). Isolation of CD4+ T cells took place after 10 days in culture. Trimming stripped 1 base from V and 5 bases from J, with 8 bases between. The germline V gene has CDR1 MGHRA and CDR2 YSYEKL. This CDR3 contains 13 residues. The sample is drawn from a study of CD4 T cells in relation to SARS-CoV-2 and coronaviruses. The assay was immunoSEQ multiplex PCR, and TCRdb's table has in-frame clones only and misses some. The table has about 25,000 clones, 76% seen once.

The source of this sequence is a human donor in good health. The chain is built from TRBV4-1 and TRBJ2-5; D not resolved. Sequenced input: CD4+ T cells from PBMCs, cultured in vitro. CDR3 region: CASSQAGVETQYF. The CDR3 DNA reads TGCGCCAGCAGCCAAGCAGGAGTGGAGACCCAGTACTTC.